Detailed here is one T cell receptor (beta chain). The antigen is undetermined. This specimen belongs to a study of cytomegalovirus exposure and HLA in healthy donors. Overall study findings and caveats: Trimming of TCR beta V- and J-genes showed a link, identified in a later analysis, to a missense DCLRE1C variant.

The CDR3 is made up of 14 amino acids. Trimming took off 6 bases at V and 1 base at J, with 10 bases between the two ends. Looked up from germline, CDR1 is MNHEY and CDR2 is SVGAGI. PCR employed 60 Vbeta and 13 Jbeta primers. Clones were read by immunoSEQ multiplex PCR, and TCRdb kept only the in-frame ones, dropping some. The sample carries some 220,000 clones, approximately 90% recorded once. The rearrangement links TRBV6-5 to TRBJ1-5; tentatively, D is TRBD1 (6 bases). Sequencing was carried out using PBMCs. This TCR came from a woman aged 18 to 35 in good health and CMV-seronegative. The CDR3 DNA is TGTGCCAGCAGCCTTCAGGGGAGCAATCAGCCCCAGCATTTT. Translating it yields CASSLQGSNQPQHF.